A single sample gave rise to the 24 T cell receptor beta chains below, sequenced in a study of blood T cells in healthy people across ages (dated by TCRdb to about 2015). Receptor amplification or capture employed 5' RACE. Sequencing was performed on an Illumina HiSeq 2500. The second PCR ran for roughly 7 to 12 cycles and used a J-beta primer mix along with a sample-barcoded 5' primer. TCRdb redid the processing of the public reads, applying fastp at Q25 and MiXCR, and retained in-frame beta chains. Each entry merges the rows of one CDR3 protein and shows their most common DNA and genes. The sample table shows roughly 2 million distinct CDR3 sequences, and roughly 49% are seen once. The top ten clones comprise 2.1% of the sample. Sequenced: blood. All receptors derive from a woman between 40 and 55 years old in good health.

V gene TRBV28 combines with J gene TRBJ2-7; 10 bases map to TRBD1. Trimming took 5 bases from V and 3 from J; bases not matched to a gene: 7. The CDR3 runs 15 residues. Germline CDR1 is MDHEN and CDR2 is SYDVKM. In nucleotides, the CDR3 is TGTGCCAGCAGTCCTGACAGGGGGCCCCGCTACGAGCAGTACTTC. Translated, it gives CASSPDRGPRYEQYF.

CDR3 DNA sequence: TGTGCCAGCAGCCAAGTCTTAGCGGGGGCCACAGATACGCAGTATTTT. Protein product: CASSQVLAGATDTQYF. This chain connects TRBV3-1 to TRBJ2-3; TRBD2 aligns across 9 bases. Unmatched junction bases numbered 4, after V lost 1 base and J lost 2 bases. CDR3 length: 16 amino acids. Germline CDR1 and CDR2: LGHDT and YNNKEL (reference sequence).

This clonotype occurred a few times. The chain employs TRBV7-2 and TRBJ1-2, with D perhaps matching TRBD1 (5 bases). The germline V gene has CDR1 SGHTA and CDR2 FQGNSA. Between the trimmed V and J ends, which lost 1 base and 5 bases, there was a span of 8 bases. The CDR3 has 13 amino acids. This chain's CDR3 is CASSLGRQYGYTF. In DNA, the CDR3 is TGTGCCAGCAGCTTAGGACGACAGTATGGCTACACCTTC. Together with reference TRBV7-2 and TRBJ1-2, the CDR3 gives the full variable domain: GAGVSQSPSNKVTEKGKDVELRCDPISGHTALYWYRQSLGQGLEFLIYFQGNSAPDKSGLPSDRFSAERTGGSVSTLTIQRTQQEDSAVYLCASSLGRQYGYTFGSGTRLTVV.

This chain links TRBV4-2 with TRBJ2-3, with D perhaps matching TRBD1 or TRBD2 (6 bases each). Germline V gives CDR1 LGHNA, CDR2 YNFKEQ. The CDR3 is made up of 15 amino acids. Trimming left V 0 bases short and J 7 bases short, with 14 bases between. This CDR3 is CASSQERGQGNTQYF. The CDR3 DNA reads as TGTGCCAGCAGCCAAGAACGGGGGCAAGGAAATACGCAGTATTTT.

This sequence joins TRBV27 and TRBJ2-3, with TRBD2 as a possible D gene (5 bases). This CDR3 contains 16 residues. The germline gives CDR1 MNHEY, CDR2 SMNVEV (reference sequence). The V and J ends lost 3 bases and 2 bases respectively, with 15 bases between them. The CDR3 nucleotides are TGTGCCAGCAGTTTTCGGGATCCCATACTCACAGATACGCAGTATTTT. Amino acids: CASSFRDPILTDTQYF.

This chain uses TRBV4-1 with TRBJ2-5; D gene uncertain. This CDR3 has 14 amino acids. V was cut by 1 base and J by 1 base, with 7 bases left in between. Germline CDR1 MGHRA, CDR2 YSYEKL. The CDR3 DNA reads TGCGCCAGCAGCCAAGTTCTCTTCCAAGAGACCCAGTACTTC. Translation: CASSQVLFQETQYF.

This chain connects TRBV6-5 to TRBJ1-2; D may be TRBD1 (5 bases). The V gene lost 5 bases and the J gene lost 6 bases, with 16 bases spanning the gap. CDR1 MNHEY and CDR2 SVGAGI come from the germline V gene. This CDR3 is built from 14 residues. The CDR3 nucleotides read TGTGCCAGCAGTGGGGGAGGGACGTTCGATGGCTACACCTTC. Protein sequence: CASSGGGTFDGYTF.

This chain uses TRBV27 with TRBJ2-7; 9 bases map to TRBD1. Germline V gene sequence: CDR1 MNHEY, CDR2 SMNVEV (reference sequence). The CDR3 runs 15 residues. Germline trimming cut 5 bases from V and 4 bases from J; bases unmatched to any gene: 9. In DNA, the CDR3 is TGTGCCAGCAGTCCGCCACAGGGGGCTGGTTACGAGCAGTACTTC. Translated: CASSPPQGAGYEQYF.

The chain combines TRBV11-2 with TRBJ2-7; tentative D call: TRBD1 (5 bases). The J call may be mistaken, given a closer DNA end match to TRBJ2-5. CDR3 length: 15 amino acids. Germline CDR1 SGHAT, CDR2 FQNNGV. CDR3 loop: CASSPQVSREETQYF. The CDR3 coding sequence is TGTGCCAGCTCACCACAGGTGTCCAGGGAAGAGACCCAGTACTTC.

The V call is TRBV5-5, the J call TRBJ2-7; TRBD1 might be the D (6 bases). The CDR3 has 15 amino acids. Germline assignment: CDR1 SGHKS and CDR2 YYEKEE (reference sequence). V gave up 0 bases and J gave up 4 bases, with 14 bases separating them. CDR3 coding DNA: TGTGCCAGCAGCTTGGAGAGGGGGAAGGATTACGAGCAGTACTTC. Translation: CASSLERGKDYEQYF.

The rearrangement joins TRBV11-2 to TRBJ1-2; TRBD1 might be the D (5 bases). CDR3 length equals 18 residues. In germline, CDR1 is SGHAT, CDR2 FQNNGV. Deletions cut 3 bases from V and 3 bases from J, with 23 bases between. This chain's CDR3 is CASSFLLTTAKGHYGYTF. CDR3 bases: TGTGCCAGCAGCTTCTTATTGACGACAGCAAAGGGTCACTATGGCTACACCTTC.

This chain joins TRBV5-5 and TRBJ2-4; 12 nucleotides align to TRBD1. After removal of 4 bases from V and 9 bases from J, the junction contained 11 bases not matched to a gene. Germline CDR1 SGHKS, CDR2 YYEKEE (reference sequence). The CDR3 runs to 16 residues. The DNA of the CDR3 is TGTGCCAGCAGCCTCCGGGACAGGGGGCACGGGGGCATTCAGTACTTC. Translated, it gives CASSLRDRGHGGIQYF.

The V gene is TRBV3-1, the J gene TRBJ2-1; the match to TRBD2 covers 12 bases. The CDR3 extends over 18 amino acids. CDR1 and CDR2 (germline): LGHDT, YNNKEL (reference sequence). J was trimmed by 10 bases and V by 0 bases; bases with no gene match: 13. The DNA for the CDR3 is TGTGCCAGCAGCCAAGAATTTCGACTAGCGGGGGACTTGGAGGAGCAGTTCTTC. It yields the protein CASSQEFRLAGDLEEQFF.

This clonotype was picked up a small number of times. This chain links TRBV6-5 with TRBJ2-1; possibly TRBD2 for D (5 bases). The V gene lost 4 bases and the J gene lost 2 bases, with 12 bases spanning the gap. The CDR3 is 15 residues long. Germline V gives CDR1 MNHEY, CDR2 SVGAGI. CDR3 sequence reads: CASSSLRVTYNEQFF. Written as DNA, the CDR3 is TGTGCCAGCAGTTCCTTGCGGGTTACCTACAATGAGCAGTTCTTC.

The chain employs TRBV13 and TRBJ2-5; possible D gene TRBD2, 6 bases. CDR3 length: 14 residues. In germline, CDR1 is PRHDT, CDR2 FYEKMQ (reference sequence). The V end lost 0 bases, the J end lost 10 bases, and 15 bases lay between the germline ends. The CDR3: CASSLGRDSGGQYF. As DNA, the CDR3 is TGTGCCAGCAGCTTAGGCCGGGACTCCGGAGGCCAGTACTTC. The whole variable domain, filled in from reference TRBV13 and TRBJ2-5, reads AAGVIQSPRHLIKEKRETATLKCYPIPRHDTVYWYQQGPGQDPQFLISFYEKMQSDKGSIPDRFSAQQFSDYHSELNMSSLELGDSALYFCASSLGRDSGGQYFGPGTRLLVL.

V and J are TRBV20-1 and TRBJ2-5; tentatively, D is TRBD2 (7 bases). The germline CDR1 and CDR2 sequences are DFQATT and SNEGSKA (reference sequence). The CDR3 length is 14 residues. Deletions cut 2 bases from V and 2 bases from J, with 12 bases between. This chain's CDR3 is CSARRGGNQETQYF. CDR3 nucleotides: TGCAGTGCTAGACGCGGGGGCAATCAAGAGACCCAGTACTTC.

The rearrangement joins TRBV4-3 to TRBJ2-1; 10 bases are shared with TRBD2. The CDR3 has 17 residues. Trimming took 0 bases from V and 5 from J; bases not matched to a gene: 7. From germline, CDR1 is LGHNA and CDR2 YSLEER. In DNA form, the CDR3 reads TGCGCCAGCAGCCAAGATGGGCTAGCGGGGGCCCACAATGAGCAGTTCTTC. This translates into CASSQDGLAGAHNEQFF.

The V call is TRBV6-2 or TRBV6-3, the J call TRBJ1-5; TRBD1 agrees at 7 bases. Germline CDR1 reads MNHEY; CDR2 reads SVGEGT. The CDR3 is 13 amino acids. Germline trimming cut 6 bases from V and 6 bases from J; bases unmatched to any gene: 5. The CDR3 DNA sequence: TGTGCCAGCAGAAGACAGGGTTTTCAGCCCCAGCATTTT. This encodes CASRRQGFQPQHF.

The rearrangement links TRBV19 to TRBJ2-5; 7 nucleotides line up with TRBD1. The V segment lost 4 bases and the J segment 4 bases; nucleotides outside the gene matches: 9. The CDR3 consists of 15 residues. CDR1 LNHDA and CDR2 SQIVND come from the germline V gene (reference sequence). The CDR3 here is CASSRDRQGLETQYF. CDR3 bases: TGTGCCAGTAGTAGGGACAGACAAGGACTAGAGACCCAGTACTTC. Supplemented by reference TRBV19 and TRBJ2-5, the full variable domain reads DGGITQSPKYLFRKEGQNVTLSCEQNLNHDAMYWYRQDPGQGLRLIYYSQIVNDFQKGDIAEGYSVSREKKESFPLTVTSAQKNPTAFYLCASSRDRQGLETQYFGPGTRLLVL.

This clonotype was seen a few times. The chain has TRBV29-1 and TRBJ2-5; 9 nucleotides line up with TRBD2. CDR3 length equals 15 residues. Germline CDR1 is SQVTM and CDR2 is ANQGSEA. The trim removed 5 bases at V and 1 base at J, leaving 8 bases unmatched. CDR3 DNA sequence: TGCAGCGTTCTGGTACAGCGGGGGGTCCAAGAGACCCAGTACTTC. Translating gives CSVLVQRGVQETQYF.

This clonotype has more than one count but fewer than ten. This chain links TRBV7-9 with TRBJ2-7; D remains unclear. The V gene's germline CDR1 is SEHNR and CDR2 FQNEAQ (reference sequence). V lost 5 bases and J lost 0, with 8 bases in between. This CDR3 has 13 residues. DNA of the CDR3: TGTGCCAGCAGCCGTAGAAGCTCCTACGAGCAGTACTTC. This sequence encodes CASSRRSSYEQYF.

J is TRBJ1-6 and V is TRBV5-1; possible D gene TRBD1, 5 bases. Germline CDR1 is SGHRS and CDR2 is YFSETQ. V gave up 4 bases and J gave up 7 bases, with 15 bases separating them. The CDR3 contains 15 residues. In DNA, the CDR3 is TGCGCCAGCAGCGTTGGGACCGTTGGGAATTCACCCCTCCACTTT. Encoded protein: CASSVGTVGNSPLHF.

The chain employs TRBV7-9 and TRBJ2-3; 7 bases match TRBD2. Germline V gene sequence: CDR1 SEHNR, CDR2 FQNEAQ (reference sequence). The CDR3 runs to 16 residues. The V segment lost 8 bases and the J segment 1 base; nucleotides outside the gene matches: 12. The CDR3 coding sequence is TGTGCCAGCCCCACCCGGGGGGAGGGTCGCACAGATACGCAGTATTTT. Translated, it gives CASPTRGEGRTDTQYF.

The chain links TRBV3-1 to TRBJ1-6; 9 nucleotides line up with TRBD1. V trimming: 1 base; J trimming: 7 bases; junction bases outside the gene matches: 8. The V gene's germline CDR1 is LGHDT and CDR2 YNNKEL (reference sequence). This CDR3 has 17 amino acids. The chain's CDR3 is CASSQGMGQGRNSPLHF. The CDR3 bases are TGTGCCAGCAGCCAAGGAATGGGACAGGGAAGGAATTCACCCCTCCACTTT. Full variable domain (remainder filled in from reference TRBV3-1 and TRBJ1-6): DTAVSQTPKYLVTQMGNDKSIKCEQNLGHDTMYWYKQDSKKFLKIMFSYNNKELIINETVPNRFSPKSPDKAHLNLHINSLELGDSAVYFCASSQGMGQGRNSPLHFGNGTRLTVT.